These T cell receptor beta chains were read from a single sample in a study of blood T cells in healthy people across ages. TCRdb processed the 5' RACE reads anew with MiXCR; each CDR3 protein has one entry. The top ten clones hold 22% of a sample with approximately 850,000 distinct CDR3 sequences, 58% of them seen once. The sample comprised blood. These receptors were taken from a man aged 25-40 years in good health. CDR3s include the opening cysteine and the closing phenylalanine or tryptophan. D genes are given only for firm matches.

TRBJ2-3,NA,TRBV4-2,CASSQDPRVTSTDTQYF
TRBJ2-6,NA,TRBV15,CATSGLQGTGANVLTF
TRBJ1-5,TRBD1,TRBV5-1,CASSPLGTGAQPQHF
NA,TRBD1,TRBV28,CASRDRALGYEQYF
TRBJ1-2,NA,TRBV29-1,CSAQQGSGYTF
TRBJ2-7,NA,TRBV5-8,CASSWIGRTTSYEQYF
TRBJ2-5,NA,TRBV3-1,CASSPWDGKETQYF
TRBJ2-3,NA,TRBV21-1,CASRVATPLGDTQYF
TRBJ2-5,NA,TRBV10-3,CAISEQSKDSQETQYF
TRBJ2-1,NA,TRBV6-2/TRBV6-3,CASSDASYNEQFF
TRBJ2-5,NA,TRBV7-8,CASSLVALVETQYF
TRBJ2-7,TRBD2,TRBV4-3,CASSQGTSGRNEQYF
TRBJ1-6,NA,TRBV7-2,CASSRESAPLHF
TRBJ1-2,NA,TRBV3-1,CASTPDGTYGYTF
TRBJ2-7,TRBD2,TRBV6-1,CASRLYESSGPYEQYF
TRBJ2-1,NA,TRBV20-1,CSARDWDRDGQEKHYNEQFF
TRBJ1-1,NA,TRBV12-3/TRBV12-4,CASSFRRRLGGKVNTEAFF
TRBJ2-7,NA,TRBV27,CASSLRSPTYEQYF
TRBJ2-7,NA,TRBV20-1,CSADGDRAGTYEQYF
TRBJ2-3,NA,TRBV5-1,CASSLGEWSTDTQYF
NA,NA,TRBV5-1,CASSLMGPQETQYF
TRBJ2-7,NA,TRBV12-3/TRBV12-4,CASSLSRGRGIRRGTYEQYF
TRBJ2-7,NA,TRBV6-5,CASSYEAGSSYEQYF
TRBJ1-2,TRBD1,TRBV6-5,CASRRDSQLYGYTF
TRBJ2-7,NA,TRBV20-1,CSASQQAPDEQYF
TRBJ2-2,NA,TRBV5-6,CASSSTDRVNTGELFF
TRBJ1-2,NA,TRBV20-1,CSLSNYGYTF
TRBJ1-1,NA,TRBV29-1,CSTLRGTEAFF
TRBJ2-5,NA,TRBV10-3,CAISAGLETQYF
TRBJ1-1,TRBD1,TRBV29-1,CSVEVGQGVAEAFF
TRBJ2-1,NA,TRBV7-9,CASSSKGGVSYNEQFF